The clone carrying this T cell receptor beta chain came up a few times. Its antigen is not identified. These data are taken from a study of T cells in Graves' hyperthyroidism and ophthalmopathy. Study-wide results and limits: Blood also showed most of the thyroid clonotypes that were expanded above 0.001.

From germline, CDR1 is PRHDT and CDR2 FYEKMQ (reference sequence). Trimming pared 0 bases from V and 3 bases from J, leaving 11 bases between. This CDR3 region has 15 residues. Among the patients, aged 18 to 65, hyperthyroidism was newly diagnosed and had lasted under 2 months. Fresh peripheral blood, about 9.6 ml, yielded the PBMCs. Template material for amplifying TCR beta CDR3 regions consisted of RNA transcripts. With the HTBI primer set, the TCR CDR3 went through a first round of RT-PCR. TCRdb redid the calling of the multiplex PCR reads with MiXCR, one entry per CDR3 protein. The data show about 690,000 distinct CDR3 sequences, with 17% seen just once and less than 20% held by the top ten.

The chain carries TRBV13 and TRBJ2-5; D not certain. The sample was blood. The sequence came from a man in his forties or fifties with Graves' hyperthyroidism. The CDR3 spells CASSLGPLVEETQYF. CDR3 nucleotides: TGTGCCAGCAGCTTAGGCCCCCTCGTGGAAGAGACCCAGTACTTC. Full variable domain (outside the CDR3, taken from reference TRBV13 and TRBJ2-5): AAGVIQSPRHLIKEKRETATLKCYPIPRHDTVYWYQQGPGQDPQFLISFYEKMQSDKGSIPDRFSAQQFSDYHSELNMSSLELGDSALYFCASSLGPLVEETQYFGPGTRLLVL.